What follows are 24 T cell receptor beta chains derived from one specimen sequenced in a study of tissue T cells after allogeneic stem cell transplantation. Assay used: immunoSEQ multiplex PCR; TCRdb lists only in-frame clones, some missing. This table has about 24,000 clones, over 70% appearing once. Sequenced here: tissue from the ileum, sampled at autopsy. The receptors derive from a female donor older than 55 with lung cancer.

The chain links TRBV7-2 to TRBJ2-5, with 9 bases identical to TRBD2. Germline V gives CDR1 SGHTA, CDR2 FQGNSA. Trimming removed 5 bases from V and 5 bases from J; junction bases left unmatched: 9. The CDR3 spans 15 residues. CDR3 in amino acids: CASSLAAGGKETQYF. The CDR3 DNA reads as TGTGCCAGCAGCCTCGCGGCGGGAGGGAAGGAGACCCAGTACTTC.

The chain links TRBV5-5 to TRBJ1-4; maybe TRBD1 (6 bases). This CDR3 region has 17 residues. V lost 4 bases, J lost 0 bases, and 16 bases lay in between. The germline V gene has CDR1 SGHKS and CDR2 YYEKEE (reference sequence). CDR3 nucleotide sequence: TGTGCCAGCAGCCGGATGGTTGGGGGCTCAACTAATGAAAAACTGTTTTTT. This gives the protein CASSRMVGGSTNEKLFF.

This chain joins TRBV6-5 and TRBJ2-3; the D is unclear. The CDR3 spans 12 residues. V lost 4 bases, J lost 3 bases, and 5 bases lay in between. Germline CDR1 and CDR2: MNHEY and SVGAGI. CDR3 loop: CASSSLTDTQYF. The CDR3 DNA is TGTGCCAGCAGTTCTCTGACAGATACGCAGTATTTT.

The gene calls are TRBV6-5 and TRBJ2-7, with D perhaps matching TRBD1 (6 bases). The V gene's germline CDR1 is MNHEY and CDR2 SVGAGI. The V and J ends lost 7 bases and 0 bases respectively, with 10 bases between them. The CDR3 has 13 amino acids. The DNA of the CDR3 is TGTGCCAGCACCCAGGACAGCTCCTACGAGCAGTACTTC. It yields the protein CASTQDSSYEQYF.

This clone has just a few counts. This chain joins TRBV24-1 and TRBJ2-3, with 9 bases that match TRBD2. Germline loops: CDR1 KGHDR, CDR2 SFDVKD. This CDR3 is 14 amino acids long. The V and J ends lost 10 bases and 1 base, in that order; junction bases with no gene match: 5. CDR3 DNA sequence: TGTGCCACAGCGCTAGCGGGACGCACAGATACGCAGTATTTT. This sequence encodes CATALAGRTDTQYF.

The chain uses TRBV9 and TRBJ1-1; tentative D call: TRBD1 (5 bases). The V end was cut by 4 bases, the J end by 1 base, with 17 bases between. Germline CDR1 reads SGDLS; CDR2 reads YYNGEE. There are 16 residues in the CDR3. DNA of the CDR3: TGTGCCAGCAGCATGAGGGACGGAGAGAGGAACACTGAAGCTTTCTTT. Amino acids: CASSMRDGERNTEAFF. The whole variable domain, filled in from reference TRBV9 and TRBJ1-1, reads DSGVTQTPKHLITATGQRVTLRCSPRSGDLSVYWYQQSLDQGLQFLIQYYNGEERAKGNILERFSAQQFPDLHSELNLSSLELGDSALYFCASSMRDGERNTEAFFGQGTRLTVV.

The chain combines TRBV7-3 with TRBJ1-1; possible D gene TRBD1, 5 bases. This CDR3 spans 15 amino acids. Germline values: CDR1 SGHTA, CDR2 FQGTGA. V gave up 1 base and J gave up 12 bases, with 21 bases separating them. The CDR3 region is CASSLKNRGQGTTFF. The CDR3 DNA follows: TGTGCCAGCAGCTTAAAAAATAGGGGCCAGGGTACGACTTTCTTT.

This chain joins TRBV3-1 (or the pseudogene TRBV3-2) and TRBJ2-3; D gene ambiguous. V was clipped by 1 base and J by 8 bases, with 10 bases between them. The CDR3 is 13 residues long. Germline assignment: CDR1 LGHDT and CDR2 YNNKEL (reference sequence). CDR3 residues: CASSQAPQGTQYF. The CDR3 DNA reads TGTGCCAGCAGCCAAGCCCCCCAAGGTACGCAGTATTTT.

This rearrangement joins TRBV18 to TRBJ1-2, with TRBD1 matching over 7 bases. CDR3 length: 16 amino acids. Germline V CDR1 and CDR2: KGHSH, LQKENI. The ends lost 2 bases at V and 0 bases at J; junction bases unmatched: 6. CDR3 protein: CASSPFQGTANYGYTF. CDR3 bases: TGTGCCAGCTCACCATTCCAGGGGACAGCTAACTATGGCTACACCTTC.

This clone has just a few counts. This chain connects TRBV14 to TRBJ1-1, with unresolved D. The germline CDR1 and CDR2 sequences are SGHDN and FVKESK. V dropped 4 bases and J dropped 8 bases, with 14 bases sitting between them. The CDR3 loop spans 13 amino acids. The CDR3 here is CASSLGSINEAFF. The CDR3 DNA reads TGTGCCAGCAGCCTCGGGAGCATAAACGAAGCTTTCTTT.

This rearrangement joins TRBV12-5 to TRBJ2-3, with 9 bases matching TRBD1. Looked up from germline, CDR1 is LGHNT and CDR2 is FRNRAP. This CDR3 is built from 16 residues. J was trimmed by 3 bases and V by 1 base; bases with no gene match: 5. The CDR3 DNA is TGTGCTAGTGGTTTGGGGGGACAGGGTCGAACAGATACGCAGTATTTT. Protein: CASGLGGQGRTDTQYF.

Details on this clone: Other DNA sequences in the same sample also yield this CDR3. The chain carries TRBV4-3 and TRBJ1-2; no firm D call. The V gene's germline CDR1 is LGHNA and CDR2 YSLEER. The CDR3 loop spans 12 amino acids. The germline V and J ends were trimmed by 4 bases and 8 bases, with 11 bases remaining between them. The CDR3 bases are TGCGCCAGCAGCCCGGGAGGGCGGGGCTACACCTTC. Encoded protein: CASSPGGRGYTF.

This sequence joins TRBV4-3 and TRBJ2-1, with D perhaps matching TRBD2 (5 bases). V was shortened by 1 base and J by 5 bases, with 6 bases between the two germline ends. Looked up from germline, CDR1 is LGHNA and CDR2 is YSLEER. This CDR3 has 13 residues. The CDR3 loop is CASSQGGHNEQFF. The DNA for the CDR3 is TGCGCCAGCAGCCAAGGCGGGCACAATGAGCAGTTCTTC.

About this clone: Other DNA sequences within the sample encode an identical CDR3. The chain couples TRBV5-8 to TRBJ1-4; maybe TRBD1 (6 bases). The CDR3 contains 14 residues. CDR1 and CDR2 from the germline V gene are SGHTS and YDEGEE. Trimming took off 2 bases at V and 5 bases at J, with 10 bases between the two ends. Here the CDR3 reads CASSFGTGNEKLFF. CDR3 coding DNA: TGTGCCAGCAGCTTCGGAACAGGGAATGAAAAACTGTTTTTT.

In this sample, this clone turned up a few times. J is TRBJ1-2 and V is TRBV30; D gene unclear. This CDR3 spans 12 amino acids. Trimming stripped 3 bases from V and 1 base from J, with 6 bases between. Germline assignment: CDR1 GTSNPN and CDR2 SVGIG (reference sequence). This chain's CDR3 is CAWRRRNYGYTF. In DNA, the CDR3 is TGTGCCTGGAGGAGGCGTAACTATGGCTACACCTTC.

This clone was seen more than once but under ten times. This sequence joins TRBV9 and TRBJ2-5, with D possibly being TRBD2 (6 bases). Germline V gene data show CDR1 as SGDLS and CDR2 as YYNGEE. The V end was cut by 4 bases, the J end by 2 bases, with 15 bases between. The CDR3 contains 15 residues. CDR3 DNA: TGTGCCAGCAGCCTCTTTGTGGGGGGACAAGAGACCCAGTACTTC. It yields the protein CASSLFVGGQETQYF.

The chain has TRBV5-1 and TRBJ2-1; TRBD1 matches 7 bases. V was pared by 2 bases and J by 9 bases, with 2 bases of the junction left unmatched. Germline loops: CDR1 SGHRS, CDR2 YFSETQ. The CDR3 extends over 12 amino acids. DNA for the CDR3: TGCGCCAGCAGCTTAGGGGGCGGTGAGCAGTTCTTC. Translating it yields CASSLGGGEQFF. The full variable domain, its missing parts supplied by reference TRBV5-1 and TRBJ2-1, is KAGVTQTPRYLIKTRGQQVTLSCSPISGHRSVSWYQQTPGQGLQFLFEYFSETQRNKGNFPGRFSGRQFSNSRSEMNVSTLELGDSALYLCASSLGGGEQFFGPGTRLTVL.

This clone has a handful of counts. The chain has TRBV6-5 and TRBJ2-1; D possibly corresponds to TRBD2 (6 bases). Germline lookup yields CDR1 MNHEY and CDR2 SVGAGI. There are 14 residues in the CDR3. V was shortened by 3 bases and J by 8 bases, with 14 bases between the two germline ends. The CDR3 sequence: CASSYHPGVHEQFF. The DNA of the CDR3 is TGTGCCAGCAGTTATCACCCGGGAGTACATGAGCAGTTCTTC.

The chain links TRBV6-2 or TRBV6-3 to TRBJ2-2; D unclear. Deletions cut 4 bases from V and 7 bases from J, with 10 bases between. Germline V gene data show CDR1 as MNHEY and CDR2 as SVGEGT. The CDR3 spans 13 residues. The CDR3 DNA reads TGTGCCAGCAGTTCCCTAGGTCTCGGGGAGCTGTTTTTT. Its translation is CASSSLGLGELFF.

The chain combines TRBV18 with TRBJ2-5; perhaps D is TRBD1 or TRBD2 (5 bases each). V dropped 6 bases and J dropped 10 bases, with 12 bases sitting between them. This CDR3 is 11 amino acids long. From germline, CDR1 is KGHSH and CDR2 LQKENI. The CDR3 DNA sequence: TGTGCCAGCTCCTGGGACCGGGACCAGTACTTC. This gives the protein CASSWDRDQYF.

CDR3 loop: CASSVGGRLAYEQYF. The DNA for the CDR3 is TGTGCCAGCAGCGTCGGCGGGAGGCTCGCCTACGAGCAGTACTTC. The chain carries TRBV9 and TRBJ2-7; 8 bases are shared with TRBD2. CDR1 is SGDLS and CDR2 is YYNGEE in the germline V gene. CDR3 length: 15 residues. The V gene end was trimmed by 2 bases and the J gene end by 2 bases; junction bases not matched to a gene: 6. The full variable domain, completed using reference TRBV9 and TRBJ2-7, is DSGVTQTPKHLITATGQRVTLRCSPRSGDLSVYWYQQSLDQGLQFLIQYYNGEERAKGNILERFSAQQFPDLHSELNLSSLELGDSALYFCASSVGGRLAYEQYFGPGTRLTVT.

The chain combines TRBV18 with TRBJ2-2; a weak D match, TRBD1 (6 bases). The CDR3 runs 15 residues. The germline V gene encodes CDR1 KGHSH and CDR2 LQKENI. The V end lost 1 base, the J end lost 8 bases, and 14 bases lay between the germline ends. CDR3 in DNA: TGTGCCAGCTCACCACGCCAGGGGTTGTCGGGGGAGCTGTTTTTT. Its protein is CASSPRQGLSGELFF.

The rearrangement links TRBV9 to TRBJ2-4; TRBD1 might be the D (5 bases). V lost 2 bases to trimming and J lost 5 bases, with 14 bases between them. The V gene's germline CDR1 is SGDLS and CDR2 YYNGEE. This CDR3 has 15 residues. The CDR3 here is CASSVGGRVENIQYF. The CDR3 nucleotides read TGTGCCAGCAGCGTGGGCGGCAGGGTGGAAAACATTCAGTACTTC.

CDR3 in amino acids: CASSREQGANYGYTF. CDR3 bases: TGTGCCAGCAGTCGTGAGCAGGGGGCTAACTATGGCTACACCTTC. The chain has TRBV2 and TRBJ1-2; TRBD1 matches at 7 bases. The trim removed 5 bases at V and 0 bases at J, leaving 6 bases unmatched. Germline V gene sequence: CDR1 SNHLY, CDR2 FYNNEI. The CDR3 is made up of 15 amino acids.